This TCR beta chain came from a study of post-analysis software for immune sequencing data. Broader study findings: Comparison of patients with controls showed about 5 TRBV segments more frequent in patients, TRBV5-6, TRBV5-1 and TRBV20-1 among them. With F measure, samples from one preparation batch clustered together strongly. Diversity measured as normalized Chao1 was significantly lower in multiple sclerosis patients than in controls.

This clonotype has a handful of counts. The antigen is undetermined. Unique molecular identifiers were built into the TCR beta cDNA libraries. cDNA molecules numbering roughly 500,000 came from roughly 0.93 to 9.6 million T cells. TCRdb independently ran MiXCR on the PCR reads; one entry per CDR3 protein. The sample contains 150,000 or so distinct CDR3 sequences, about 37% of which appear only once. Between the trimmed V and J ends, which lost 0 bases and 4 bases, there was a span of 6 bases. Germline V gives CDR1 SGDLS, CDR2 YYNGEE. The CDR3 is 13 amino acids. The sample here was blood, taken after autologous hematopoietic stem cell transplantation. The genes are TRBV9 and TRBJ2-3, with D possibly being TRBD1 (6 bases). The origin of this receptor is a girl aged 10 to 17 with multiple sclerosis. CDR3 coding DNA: TGTGCCAGCAGCGTAGAGGGGGCAGATACGCAGTATTTT. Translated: CASSVEGADTQYF.